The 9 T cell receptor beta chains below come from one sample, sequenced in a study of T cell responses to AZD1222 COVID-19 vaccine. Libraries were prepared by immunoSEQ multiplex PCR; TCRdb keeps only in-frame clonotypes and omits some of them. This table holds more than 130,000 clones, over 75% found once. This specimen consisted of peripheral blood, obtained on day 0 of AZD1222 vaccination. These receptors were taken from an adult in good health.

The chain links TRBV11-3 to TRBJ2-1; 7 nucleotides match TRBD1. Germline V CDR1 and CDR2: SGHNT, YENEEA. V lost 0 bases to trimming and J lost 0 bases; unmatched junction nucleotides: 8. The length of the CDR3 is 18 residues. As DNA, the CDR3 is TGTGCCAGCAGCTTAGACCCATGGGACAGTCGCTCCTACAATGAGCAGTTCTTC. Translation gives CASSLDPWDSRSYNEQFF.

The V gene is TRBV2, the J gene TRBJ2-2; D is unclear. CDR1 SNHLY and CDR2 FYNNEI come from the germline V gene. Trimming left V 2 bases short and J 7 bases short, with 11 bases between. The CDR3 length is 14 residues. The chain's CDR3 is CASSEKWPNGELFF. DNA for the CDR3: TGTGCCAGCAGTGAAAAATGGCCAAACGGGGAGCTGTTTTTT.

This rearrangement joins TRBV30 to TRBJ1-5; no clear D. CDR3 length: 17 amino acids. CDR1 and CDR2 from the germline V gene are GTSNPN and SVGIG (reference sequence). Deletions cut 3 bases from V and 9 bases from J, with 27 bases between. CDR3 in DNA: TGTGCCTGGAGGCAATCCGGGATACCTTTACCTAGGGTGCCCCAGCATTTT. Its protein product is CAWRQSGIPLPRVPQHF.

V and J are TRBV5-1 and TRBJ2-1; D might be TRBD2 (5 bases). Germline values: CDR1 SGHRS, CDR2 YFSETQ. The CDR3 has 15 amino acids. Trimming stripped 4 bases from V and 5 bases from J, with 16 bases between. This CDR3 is CASSLQTGRDNEQFF. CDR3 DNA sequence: TGCGCCAGCAGCCTACAGACGGGAAGGGACAATGAGCAGTTCTTC.

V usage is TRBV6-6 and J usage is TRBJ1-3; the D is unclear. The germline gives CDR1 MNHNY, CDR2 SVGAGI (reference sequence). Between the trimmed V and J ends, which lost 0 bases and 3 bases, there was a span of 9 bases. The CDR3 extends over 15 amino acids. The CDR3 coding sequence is TGTGCCAGCAGTTACTCGACCGGGGTTGGAAACACCATATATTTT. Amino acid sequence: CASSYSTGVGNTIYF.

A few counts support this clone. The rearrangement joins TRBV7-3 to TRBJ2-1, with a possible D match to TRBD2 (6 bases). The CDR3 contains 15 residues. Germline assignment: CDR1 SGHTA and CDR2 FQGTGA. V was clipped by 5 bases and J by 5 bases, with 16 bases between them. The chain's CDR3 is CASSQRAGKNNEQFF. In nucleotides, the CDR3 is TGTGCCAGCAGCCAGAGGGCGGGAAAGAACAATGAGCAGTTCTTC.

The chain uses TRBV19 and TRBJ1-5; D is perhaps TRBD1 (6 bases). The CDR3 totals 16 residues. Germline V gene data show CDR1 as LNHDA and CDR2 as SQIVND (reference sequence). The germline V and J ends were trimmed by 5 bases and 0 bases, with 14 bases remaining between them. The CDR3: CASSARTDYSNQPQHF. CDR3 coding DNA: TGTGCCAGTAGTGCCCGGACAGACTATAGCAATCAGCCCCAGCATTTT.

The CDR3 DNA reads TGTGCCAGTAGTATCCCCTGGGGGGGTGAAACCGGGGAGCTGTTTTTT. It encodes CASSIPWGGETGELFF. The chain uses TRBV19 and TRBJ2-2; 7 bases map to TRBD2. Trimming cost V 3 bases and J 5 bases; bases outside gene matches: 9. CDR1 LNHDA and CDR2 SQIVND come from the germline V gene (reference sequence). This CDR3 spans 16 amino acids.

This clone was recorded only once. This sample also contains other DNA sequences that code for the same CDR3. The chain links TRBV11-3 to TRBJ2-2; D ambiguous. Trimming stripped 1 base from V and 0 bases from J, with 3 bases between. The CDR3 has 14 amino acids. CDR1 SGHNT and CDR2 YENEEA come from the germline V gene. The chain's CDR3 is CASSLGSNTGELFF. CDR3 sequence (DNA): TGTGCCAGCAGCTTAGGTTCGAACACCGGGGAGCTGTTTTTT. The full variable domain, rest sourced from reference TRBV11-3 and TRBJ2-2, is EAGVVQSPRYKIIEKKQPVAFWCNPISGHNTLYWYLQNLGQGPELLIRYENEEAVDDSQLPKDRFSAERLKGVDSTLKIQPAELGDSAVYLCASSLGSNTGELFFGEGSRLTVL.